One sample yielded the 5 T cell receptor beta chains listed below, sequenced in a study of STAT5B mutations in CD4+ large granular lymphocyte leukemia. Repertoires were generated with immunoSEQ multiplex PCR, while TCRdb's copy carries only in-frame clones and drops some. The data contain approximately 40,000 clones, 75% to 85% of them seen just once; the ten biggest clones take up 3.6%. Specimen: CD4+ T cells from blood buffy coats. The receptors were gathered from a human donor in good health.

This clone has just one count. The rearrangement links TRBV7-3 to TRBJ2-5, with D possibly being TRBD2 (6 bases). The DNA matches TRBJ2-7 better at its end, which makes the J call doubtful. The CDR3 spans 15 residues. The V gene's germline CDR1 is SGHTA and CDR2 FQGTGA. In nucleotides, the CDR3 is TGTGCCAGCAGCTTAACTAGCGGTTTAACCTACGAGCAGTACTTC. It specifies CASSLTSGLTYEQYF.

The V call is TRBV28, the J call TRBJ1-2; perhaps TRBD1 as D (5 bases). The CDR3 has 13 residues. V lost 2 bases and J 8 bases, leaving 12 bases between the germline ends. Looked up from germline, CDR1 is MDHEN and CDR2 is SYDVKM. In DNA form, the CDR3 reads TGTGCCAGCAGTTTACATTGGGGCTACGGCTACACCTTC. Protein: CASSLHWGYGYTF.

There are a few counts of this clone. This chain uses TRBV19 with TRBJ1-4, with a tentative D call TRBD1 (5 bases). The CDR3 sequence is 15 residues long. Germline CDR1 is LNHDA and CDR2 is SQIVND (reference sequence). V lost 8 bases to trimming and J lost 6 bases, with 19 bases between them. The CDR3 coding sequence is TGTGCCAGTTCCTTCGACAGAATCGGGGATGAAAAACTGTTTTTT. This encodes CASSFDRIGDEKLFF.

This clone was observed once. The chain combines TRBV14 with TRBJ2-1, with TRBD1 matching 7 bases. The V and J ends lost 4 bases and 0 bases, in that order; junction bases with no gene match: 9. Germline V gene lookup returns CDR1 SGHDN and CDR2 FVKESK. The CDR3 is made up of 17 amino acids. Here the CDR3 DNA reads TGTGCCAGCAGCCCGGTTAGGGGGCGGAGCTCCTACAATGAGCAGTTCTTC. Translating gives CASSPVRGRSSYNEQFF.

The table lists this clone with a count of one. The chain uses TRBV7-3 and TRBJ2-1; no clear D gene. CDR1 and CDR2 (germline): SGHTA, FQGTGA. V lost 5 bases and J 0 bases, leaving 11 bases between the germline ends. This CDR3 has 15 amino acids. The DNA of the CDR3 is TGTGCCAGCAGCCCCAGGTCCCGCTCCTACAATGAGCAGTTCTTC. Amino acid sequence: CASSPRSRSYNEQFF. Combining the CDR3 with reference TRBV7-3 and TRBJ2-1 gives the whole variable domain GAGVSQTPSNKVTEKGKYVELRCDPISGHTALYWYRQSLGQGPEFLIYFQGTGAADDSGLPNDRFFAVRPEGSVSTLKIQRTERGDSAVYLCASSPRSRSYNEQFFGPGTRLTVL.